The source of this T cell receptor beta chain is a study of T cell responses to AZD1222 COVID-19 vaccine. The study's findings and limits: Sampling captured repertoires only after the peak T cell response. Mapped onto spike, vaccine-associated CD4 TCRs spanned it and were dominant at 160-218 and 743-854.

Here immunoSEQ multiplex PCR was the method, and the copy in TCRdb shows in-frame clones only, minus some. The table records more than 150,000 clones, around 90% of them present only once. In the case of this clone: Its antigen remains unidentified.

The CDR3 covers 15 residues. After removal of 6 bases from V and 5 bases from J, the junction contained 7 bases not matched to a gene. In germline, CDR1 is KGHSH, CDR2 LQKENI. The sequencing used peripheral blood, collected on day 0 of AZD1222 vaccination. The chain uses TRBV18 and TRBJ2-5, with 12 positions matching TRBD1. The receptor comes from an adult in good health. CDR3 sequence: CASSRDRGRGETQYF. The CDR3 DNA reads as TGTGCCAGCTCCCGGGACAGGGGGCGAGGGGAGACCCAGTACTTC.